Ten or more counts support the clone carrying this T cell receptor (beta chain). Its antigen is as yet unknown. As for time point: pre-sensitization, week 0. Treatment reported: therapeutic diphenylcyclopropenone sensitization with weekly scalp DPC. The data belong to a study of human T cells and chemical hapten exposure. Study-wide points: Sensitizing with DPC caused no change in TCRs above 1 in 1000 frequency.

TCRdb redid the calling of the RACE reads with MiXCR, one entry per CDR3 protein. The sample has about 380,000 distinct CDR3 sequences, roughly 5.3% seen once. This clonotype originated in a woman in her 50s with alopecia areata. Some clones in this sample may be carry-over from other donors' samples. The sequenced sample was whole blood, obtained in connection with sensitization to the hapten diphenylcyclopropenone (DPC).

This CDR3 reads CASSYAPGLAASSYEQYF. Here the CDR3 DNA reads TGTGCCAGCAGTTATGCGCCGGGACTAGCGGCCAGCTCCTACGAGCAGTACTTC. The genes are TRBV6-2 or TRBV6-3 and TRBJ2-7; 11 positions match TRBD2. V was clipped by 3 bases and J by 0 bases; unmatched bases: 10. The CDR3 length is 18 residues. CDR1 and CDR2 (germline): MNHEY, SVGEGT.